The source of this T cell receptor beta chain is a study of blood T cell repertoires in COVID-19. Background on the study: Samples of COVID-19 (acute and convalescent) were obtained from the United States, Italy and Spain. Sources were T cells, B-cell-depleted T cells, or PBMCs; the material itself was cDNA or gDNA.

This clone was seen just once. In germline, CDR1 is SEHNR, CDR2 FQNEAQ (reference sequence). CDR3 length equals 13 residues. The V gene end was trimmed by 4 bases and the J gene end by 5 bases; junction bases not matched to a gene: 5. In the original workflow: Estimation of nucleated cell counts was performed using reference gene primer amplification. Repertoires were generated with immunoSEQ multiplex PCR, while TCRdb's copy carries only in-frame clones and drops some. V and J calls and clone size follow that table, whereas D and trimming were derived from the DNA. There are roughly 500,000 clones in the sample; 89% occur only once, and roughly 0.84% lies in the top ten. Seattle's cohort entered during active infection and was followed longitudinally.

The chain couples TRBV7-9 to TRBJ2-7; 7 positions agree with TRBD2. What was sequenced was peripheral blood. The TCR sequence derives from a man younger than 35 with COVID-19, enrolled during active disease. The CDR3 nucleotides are TGTGCCAGCAGCTCGAGCGGGGTCCACGAGCAGTACTTC. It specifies CASSSSGVHEQYF.